This TCR beta chain emerged from a study of cytomegalovirus exposure and HLA in healthy donors. 13 Jbeta primers and 60 Vbeta primers were used for the PCR. Assay used: immunoSEQ multiplex PCR; TCRdb lists only in-frame clones, some missing. This table holds 210,000 or so clones, about 80% found once. CDR3 length: 15 amino acids. With 4 bases removed from V and 3 bases from J, the gap between germline ends came to 16 bases. Germline V lookup: CDR1 LNHDA, CDR2 SQIVND (reference sequence). The clonotype was recovered from a woman between 40 and 55 years old in good health and CMV-seronegative. Sequencing was carried out using PBMCs. The chain combines TRBV19 with TRBJ2-7; weak D call: TRBD1 (6 bases). The CDR3 DNA reads TGTGCCAGTAGTAACCCCTCGGGCAGGGGCTACGAGCAGTACTTC. The encoded protein is CASSNPSGRGYEQYF.